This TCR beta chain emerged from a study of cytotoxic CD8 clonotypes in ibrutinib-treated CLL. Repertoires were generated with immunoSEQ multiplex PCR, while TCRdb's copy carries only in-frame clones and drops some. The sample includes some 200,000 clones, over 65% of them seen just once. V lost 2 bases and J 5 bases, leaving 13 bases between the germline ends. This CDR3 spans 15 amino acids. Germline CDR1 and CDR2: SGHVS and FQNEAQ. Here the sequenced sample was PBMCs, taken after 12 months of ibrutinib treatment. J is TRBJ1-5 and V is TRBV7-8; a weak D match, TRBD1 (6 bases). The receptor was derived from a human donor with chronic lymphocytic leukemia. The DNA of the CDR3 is TGTGCCAGCAGCTTATCGGGGAGGGGGGATCAGCCCCAGCATTTT. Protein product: CASSLSGRGDQPQHF.